The 18 T cell receptor beta chains in this list originate from one sample, sequenced in a study of blood T cell repertoires in COVID-19. The assay was immunoSEQ multiplex PCR, and TCRdb's table has in-frame clones only and misses some. The sample holds 80,000 to 100,000 clones, roughly 80% seen once. The sample consisted of peripheral blood. These receptor sequences come from a man between 60 and 70 years old with acute or convalescent COVID-19.

The chain joins TRBV7-3 to TRBJ1-3; maybe TRBD1 (5 bases). Trimming removed 0 bases at V and 0 bases at J, with 9 bases between. The CDR3 totals 16 residues. Germline CDR1 reads SGHTA; CDR2 reads FQGTGA. DNA of the CDR3: TGTGCCAGCAGCTTAACAAGGGACTACTCTGGAAACACCATATATTTT. As protein: CASSLTRDYSGNTIYF.

This chain connects TRBV5-5 to TRBJ2-7, with 8 bases fitting TRBD1. The ends lost 4 bases at V and 3 bases at J; junction bases unmatched: 3. Germline lookup yields CDR1 SGHKS and CDR2 YYEKEE (reference sequence). This CDR3 contains 13 residues. The DNA for the CDR3 is TGTGCCAGCAGCATCGGGACAGGCTACGAGCAGTACTTC. Translated, it gives CASSIGTGYEQYF.

The chain is built from TRBV15 and TRBJ1-2; 9 positions match TRBD1. Unmatched junction bases numbered 13, after V lost 3 bases and J lost 5 bases. The CDR3 covers 17 residues. Germline loops: CDR1 LNHNV, CDR2 YYDKDF (reference sequence). This CDR3 reads CATSRHPGQGSEYGYTF. Here the CDR3 DNA reads TGTGCCACCAGCAGGCACCCGGGACAGGGAAGTGAGTATGGCTACACCTTC.

The CDR3 is CASSTSGQGNEQYF. The CDR3 bases are TGTGCCAGCAGTACCTCCGGACAGGGTAACGAGCAGTACTTC. This chain uses TRBV6-5 with TRBJ2-7, with 8 positions matching TRBD1. Germline loops: CDR1 MNHEY, CDR2 SVGAGI. Losses at the gene ends were 5 bases for V and 5 bases for J; bases not matched to a gene: 8. The CDR3 is 14 amino acids.

The J gene is TRBJ1-1, the V gene TRBV10-3; D might be TRBD1 (5 bases). The CDR3 is 14 amino acids. V lost 0 bases, J lost 10 bases, and 15 bases lay in between. Germline V gene data show CDR1 as ENHRY and CDR2 as SYGVKD. CDR3: CAISESGTFRPAFF. DNA of the CDR3: TGTGCCATCAGTGAGTCGGGGACTTTTCGACCAGCTTTCTTT.

The gene calls are TRBV5-6 and TRBJ1-2; the D is unclear. The CDR3 length is 14 residues. The V end lost 0 bases, the J end lost 5 bases, and 11 bases lay between the germline ends. Germline V gene data show CDR1 as SGHDT and CDR2 as YYEEEE. CDR3 sequence: CASSLAGRPYGYTF. CDR3 DNA sequence: TGTGCCAGCAGCTTGGCGGGGAGACCATATGGCTACACCTTC.

The CDR3 nucleotides read TGTGCCAGCGGACAGATGAACACTGAAGCTTTCTTT. Its translation: CASGQMNTEAFF. This chain uses TRBV25-1 with TRBJ1-1; TRBD1 might be the D (6 bases). The V end was cut by 8 bases, the J end by 0 bases, with 7 bases between. CDR3 length equals 12 residues. The germline CDR1 and CDR2 sequences are MGHDK and SYGVNS.

V and J are TRBV5-5 and TRBJ2-7; TRBD1 agrees at 10 bases. CDR1 SGHKS and CDR2 YYEKEE come from the germline V gene (reference sequence). The CDR3 spans 15 residues. Trimming took 0 bases from V and 1 from J; bases not matched to a gene: 1. The CDR3 DNA sequence: TGTGCCAGCAGCTTGGGGACAGGGGGTTCCTACGAGCAGTACTTC. It translates to CASSLGTGGSYEQYF.

The V gene is TRBV28, the J gene TRBJ2-2, with D possibly TRBD2 on 6 matching bases. Germline CDR1 reads MDHEN; CDR2 reads SYDVKM. The germline V and J ends were trimmed by 10 bases and 2 bases, with 14 bases remaining between them. CDR3 length: 14 amino acids. CDR3 sequence: CATPGTDNTGELFF. In nucleotides, the CDR3 is TGTGCCACCCCCGGGACTGACAACACCGGGGAGCTGTTTTTT.

This rearrangement joins TRBV6-2 or TRBV6-3 to TRBJ2-7; TRBD1 agrees at 9 bases. V was pared by 2 bases and J by 3 bases, with 5 bases of the junction left unmatched. Germline CDR1 and CDR2: MNHEY and SVGEGT. The length of the CDR3 is 15 residues. This CDR3 reads CASSYGTGSIYEQYF. In DNA form, the CDR3 reads TGTGCCAGCAGTTACGGGACAGGGAGTATCTACGAGCAGTACTTC.

The J gene is TRBJ2-3, the V gene TRBV7-2, with 9 bases matching TRBD1. Losses at the gene ends were 5 bases for V and 5 bases for J; bases not matched to a gene: 11. CDR3 length: 16 residues. Germline loops: CDR1 SGHTA, CDR2 FQGNSA. The CDR3 region is CASSPGTGRRGDTQYF. The CDR3 DNA follows: TGTGCCAGCAGCCCGGGGACAGGGCGGAGAGGAGATACGCAGTATTTT. The entire variable domain, with the rest obtained from reference TRBV7-2 and TRBJ2-3, is as follows: GAGVSQSPSNKVTEKGKDVELRCDPISGHTALYWYRQSLGQGLEFLIYFQGNSAPDKSGLPSDRFSAERTGGSVSTLTIQRTQQEDSAVYLCASSPGTGRRGDTQYFGPGTRLTVL.

The V gene is TRBV18, the J gene TRBJ2-5; tentative D call: TRBD1 (7 bases). The CDR3 is 16 amino acids. The germline V gene has CDR1 KGHSH and CDR2 LQKENI. The V end was cut by 2 bases, the J end by 1 base, with 14 bases between. CDR3 DNA: TGTGCCAGCTCACCAGGGGGGACAGCCAGCCAAGAGACCCAGTACTTC. It codes for CASSPGGTASQETQYF.

V is TRBV6-5 and J is TRBJ2-7; TRBD1 agrees at 9 bases. The CDR3 covers 14 residues. After removal of 8 bases from V and 5 bases from J, the junction contained 10 bases not matched to a gene. Germline CDR1 reads MNHEY; CDR2 reads SVGAGI. In nucleotides, the CDR3 is TGTGCCAGCCGCAGACAGGGGGGTTGGAACGAGCAGTACTTC. This encodes CASRRQGGWNEQYF.

This clone has ten or more counts. V is TRBV11-3 and J is TRBJ1-1; possible D gene TRBD1, 6 bases. Germline V gene sequence: CDR1 SGHNT, CDR2 YENEEA. The CDR3 spans 14 residues. Trimming removed 6 bases at V and 6 bases at J, with 17 bases between. DNA of the CDR3: TGTGCCAGCAGAAACAGGGTTGAAGGGGCTGAAGCTTTCTTT. Protein sequence: CASRNRVEGAEAFF.

The rearrangement links TRBV30 to TRBJ1-5; the D is unclear. CDR1 GTSNPN and CDR2 SVGIG come from the germline V gene (reference sequence). The CDR3 contains 16 residues. Between the trimmed V and J ends, which lost 0 bases and 2 bases, there was a span of 14 bases. Written as DNA, the CDR3 is TGTGCCTGGAGTGTACCCCGCCCTATGGGCAATCAGCCCCAGCATTTT. Translating gives CAWSVPRPMGNQPQHF.

This rearrangement joins TRBV3-1 (or the pseudogene TRBV3-2) to TRBJ2-3; D is possibly TRBD1 (5 bases). The CDR3 sequence is 15 residues long. Germline V gives CDR1 LGHDT, CDR2 YNNKEL (reference sequence). The V and J ends lost 3 bases and 0 bases respectively, with 10 bases between them. The CDR3 region is CASSHRDASTDTQYF. The DNA for the CDR3 is TGTGCCAGCAGCCACAGGGATGCTAGCACAGATACGCAGTATTTT.

The chain joins TRBV6-5 to TRBJ2-1; a weak D match, TRBD1 (6 bases). The V and J ends lost 0 bases and 2 bases respectively, with 11 bases between them. CDR3 length equals 16 residues. Germline-derived CDR1 and CDR2 are MNHEY and SVGAGI. The DNA for the CDR3 is TGTGCCAGCAGTTACTCGGGGGACACAACCTACAATGAGCAGTTCTTC. Amino acid sequence: CASSYSGDTTYNEQFF.

The chain has TRBV3-1 (or the pseudogene TRBV3-2) and TRBJ2-7, with 8 bases that match TRBD1. The CDR3 loop spans 16 amino acids. The germline V gene encodes CDR1 LGHDT and CDR2 YNNKEL (reference sequence). Unmatched junction bases numbered 13, after V lost 1 base and J lost 8 bases. Here the CDR3 DNA reads TGTGCCAGCAGCCAAGGGGCCGGGACAGGTAGGGTTAAGCAGTACTTC. Encoded protein: CASSQGAGTGRVKQYF.